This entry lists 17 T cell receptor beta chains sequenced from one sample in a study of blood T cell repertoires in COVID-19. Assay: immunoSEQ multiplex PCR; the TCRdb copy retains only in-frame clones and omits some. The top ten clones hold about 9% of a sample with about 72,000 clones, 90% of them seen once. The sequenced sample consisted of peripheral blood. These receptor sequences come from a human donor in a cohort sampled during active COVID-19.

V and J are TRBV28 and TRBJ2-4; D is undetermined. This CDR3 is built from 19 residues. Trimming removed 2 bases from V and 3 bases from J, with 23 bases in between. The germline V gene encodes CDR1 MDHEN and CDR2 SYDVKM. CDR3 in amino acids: CASSLNRQGPLIGKNIQYF. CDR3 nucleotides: TGTGCCAGCAGTTTAAATCGACAAGGTCCCTTGATTGGCAAAAACATTCAGTACTTC.

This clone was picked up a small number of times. CDR3 residues: CAISETGPGAEAFF. DNA for the CDR3: TGTGCCATCAGTGAAACAGGGCCCGGGGCTGAAGCTTTCTTT. The gene calls are TRBV10-3 and TRBJ1-1; D is perhaps TRBD1 (6 bases). V lost 3 bases and J lost 6, with 14 bases in between. From germline, CDR1 is ENHRY and CDR2 SYGVKD. CDR3 length equals 14 residues.

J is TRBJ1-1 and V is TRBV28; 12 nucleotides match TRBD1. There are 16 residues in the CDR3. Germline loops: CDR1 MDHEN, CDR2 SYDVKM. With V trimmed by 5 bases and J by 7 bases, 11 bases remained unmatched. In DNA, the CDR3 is TGTGCCAGCAGTCCTCCGGGACAGGGGGCTCAGAATGAAGCTTTCTTT. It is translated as CASSPPGQGAQNEAFF.

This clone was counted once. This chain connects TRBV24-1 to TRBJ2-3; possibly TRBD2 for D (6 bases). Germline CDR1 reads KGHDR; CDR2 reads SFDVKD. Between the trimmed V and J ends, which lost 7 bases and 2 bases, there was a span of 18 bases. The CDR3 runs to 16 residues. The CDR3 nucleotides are TGTGCCACCAGATCTGGAAAGGGGAGGACCACAGATACGCAGTATTTT. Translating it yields CATRSGKGRTTDTQYF.

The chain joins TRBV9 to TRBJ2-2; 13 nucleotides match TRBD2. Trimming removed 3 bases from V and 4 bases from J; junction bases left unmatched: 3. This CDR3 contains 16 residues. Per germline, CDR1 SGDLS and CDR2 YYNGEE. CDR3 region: CASSGTSGRSTGELFF. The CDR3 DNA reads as TGTGCCAGCAGCGGGACTAGCGGGAGAAGCACCGGGGAGCTGTTTTTT. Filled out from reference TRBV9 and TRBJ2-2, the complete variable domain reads DSGVTQTPKHLITATGQRVTLRCSPRSGDLSVYWYQQSLDQGLQFLIQYYNGEERAKGNILERFSAQQFPDLHSELNLSSLELGDSALYFCASSGTSGRSTGELFFGEGSRLTVL.

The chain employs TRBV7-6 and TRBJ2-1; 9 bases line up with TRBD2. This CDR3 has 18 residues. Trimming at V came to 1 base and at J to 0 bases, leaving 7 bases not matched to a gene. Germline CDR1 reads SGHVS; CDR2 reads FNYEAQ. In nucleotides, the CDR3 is TGTGCCAGCAGCTTAGTTAGTACTAGCGGGTTCTCCTACAATGAGCAGTTCTTC. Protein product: CASSLVSTSGFSYNEQFF.

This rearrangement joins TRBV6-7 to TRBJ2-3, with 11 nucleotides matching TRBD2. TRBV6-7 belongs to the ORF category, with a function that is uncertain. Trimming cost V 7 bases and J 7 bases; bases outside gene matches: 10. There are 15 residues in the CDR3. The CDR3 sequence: CASNRLAGNANTQYF. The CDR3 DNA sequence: TGTGCCAGCAACCGACTAGCGGGAAACGCTAATACGCAGTATTTT.

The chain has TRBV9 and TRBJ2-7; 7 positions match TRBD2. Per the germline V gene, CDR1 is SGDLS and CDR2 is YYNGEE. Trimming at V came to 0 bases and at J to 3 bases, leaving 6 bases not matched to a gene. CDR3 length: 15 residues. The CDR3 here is CASSVGTGGGYEQYF. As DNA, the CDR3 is TGTGCCAGCAGCGTAGGAACGGGAGGTGGCTACGAGCAGTACTTC.

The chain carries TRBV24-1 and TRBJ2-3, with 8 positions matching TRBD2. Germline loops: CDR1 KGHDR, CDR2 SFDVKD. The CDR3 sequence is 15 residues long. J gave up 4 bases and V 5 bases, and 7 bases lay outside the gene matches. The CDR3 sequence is CATSVASGGPDTQYF. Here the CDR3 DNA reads TGTGCCACCAGTGTGGCCAGCGGGGGCCCAGATACGCAGTATTTT.

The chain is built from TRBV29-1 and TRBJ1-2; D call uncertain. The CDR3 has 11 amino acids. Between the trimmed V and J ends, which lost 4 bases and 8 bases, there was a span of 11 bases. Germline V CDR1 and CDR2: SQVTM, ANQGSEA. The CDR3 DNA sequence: TGCAGCGTTGCGGAGGGAATCGGCTACACCTTC. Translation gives CSVAEGIGYTF.

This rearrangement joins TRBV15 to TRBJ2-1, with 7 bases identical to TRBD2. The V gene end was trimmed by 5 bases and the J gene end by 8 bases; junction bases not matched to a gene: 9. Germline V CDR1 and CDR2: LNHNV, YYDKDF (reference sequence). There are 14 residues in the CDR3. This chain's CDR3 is CATSVRTSGYEQFF. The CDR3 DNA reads TGTGCCACCAGCGTACGGACTAGTGGCTATGAGCAGTTCTTC.

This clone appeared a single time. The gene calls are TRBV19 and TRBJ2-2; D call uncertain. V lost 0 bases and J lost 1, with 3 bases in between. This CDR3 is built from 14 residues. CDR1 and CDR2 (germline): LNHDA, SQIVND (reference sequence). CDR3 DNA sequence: TGTGCCAGTAGTATAGACGGGAACACCGGGGAGCTGTTTTTT. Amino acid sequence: CASSIDGNTGELFF.

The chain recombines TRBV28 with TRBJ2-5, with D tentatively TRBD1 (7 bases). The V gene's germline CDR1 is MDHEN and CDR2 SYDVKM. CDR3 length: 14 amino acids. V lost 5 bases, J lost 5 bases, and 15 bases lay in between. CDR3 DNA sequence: TGTGCCAGCAGTCAGGGGGGAGGTAGGGAGACCCAGTACTTC. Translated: CASSQGGGRETQYF. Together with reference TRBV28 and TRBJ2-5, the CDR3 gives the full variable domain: DVKVTQSSRYLVKRTGEKVFLECVQDMDHENMFWYRQDPGLGLRLIYFSYDVKMKEKGDIPEGYSVSREKKERFSLILESASTNQTSMYLCASSQGGGRETQYFGPGTRLLVL.

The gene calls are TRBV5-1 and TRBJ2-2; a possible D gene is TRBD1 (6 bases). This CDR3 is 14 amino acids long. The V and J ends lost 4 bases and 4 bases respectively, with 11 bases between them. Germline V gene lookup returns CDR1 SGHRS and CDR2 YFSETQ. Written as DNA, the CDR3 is TGCGCCAGCAGCACCCAGGGGACCACCGGGGAGCTGTTTTTT. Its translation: CASSTQGTTGELFF.

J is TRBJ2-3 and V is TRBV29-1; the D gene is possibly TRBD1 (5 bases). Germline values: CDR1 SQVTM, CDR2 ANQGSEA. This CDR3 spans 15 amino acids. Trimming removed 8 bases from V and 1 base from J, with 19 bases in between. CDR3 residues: CSSRMGLLGTDTQYF. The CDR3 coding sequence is TGCAGCTCCCGGATGGGGCTTTTGGGCACAGATACGCAGTATTTT.

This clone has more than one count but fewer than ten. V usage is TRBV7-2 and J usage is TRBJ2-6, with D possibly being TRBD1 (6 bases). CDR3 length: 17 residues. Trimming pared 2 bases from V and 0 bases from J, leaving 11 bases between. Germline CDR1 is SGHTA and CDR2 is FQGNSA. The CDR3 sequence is CASSLNAGDSGANVLTF. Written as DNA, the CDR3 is TGTGCCAGCAGCTTAAACGCAGGGGACTCTGGGGCCAACGTCCTGACTTTC.

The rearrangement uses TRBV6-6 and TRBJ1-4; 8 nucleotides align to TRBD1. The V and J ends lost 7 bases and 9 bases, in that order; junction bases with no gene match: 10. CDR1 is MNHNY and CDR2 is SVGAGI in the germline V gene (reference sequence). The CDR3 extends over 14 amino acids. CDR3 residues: CASTKQGGDQKLFF. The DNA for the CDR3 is TGTGCCAGCACCAAACAGGGGGGGGATCAAAAACTGTTTTTT.